Each of the 12 T cell receptor beta chains below was sequenced from the same sample in a study of CXCR3-negative and CXCR3-positive naive CD8 T cells. Study conclusions and caveats: Naive CXCR3-positive cells had TRB CDR3s more hydrophobic than those of CXCR3-negative naive cells.

These receptors' targets are unknown. UMI labels and 5' RACE were used to prepare the TRB cDNA libraries. TCRdb re-called the 5' RACE reads, yielding one record per CDR3 amino acid sequence without DNA. The sample includes roughly 99,000 distinct CDR3 sequences. Sequencing was done on a sample of naive CXCR3+ CD8+ T cells from blood. The subset is: CD45RO-CCR7+CD27+CD95- naive CD8+ T cells expressing CXCR3 (TNR3+). Receptors originate from a human donor in good health. Some clones in this sample may be carry-over from other donors' samples.

The chain couples TRBV9 to TRBJ2-2. The length of the CDR3 is 11 residues. Germline V gene lookup returns CDR1 SGDLS and CDR2 YYNGEE. This CDR3 is CASSDTGELFF.

The rearrangement uses TRBV7-2 and TRBJ1-2; TCRdb proposes TRBD1, but this gene call is untestable without DNA. The CDR3 loop spans 13 amino acids. Per the germline V gene, CDR1 is SGHTA and CDR2 is FQGNSA. The CDR3 here is CASSLVSGDGYTF.

This chain connects TRBV7-9 to TRBJ2-1; the TCRdb call, TRBD1, lacks DNA for checking. This CDR3 has 13 residues. Germline V gene lookup returns CDR1 SEHNR and CDR2 FQNEAQ (reference sequence). The chain's CDR3 is CASSSQGPHEQFF. The variable domain in full, completed from reference TRBV7-9 and TRBJ2-1, reads DTGVSQNPRHKITKRGQNVTFRCDPISEHNRLYWYRQTLGQGPEFLTYFQNEAQLEKSRLLSDRFSAERPKGSFSTLEIQRTEQGDSAMYLCASSSQGPHEQFFGPGTRLTVL.

The chain links TRBV28 to TRBJ1-6; TCRdb gives TRBD1 as the D gene, but with no DNA this cannot be confirmed. This CDR3 region has 14 residues. The germline gives CDR1 MDHEN, CDR2 SYDVKM. CDR3 protein: CASNPARYNSPLHF.

The rearrangement links TRBV29-1 to TRBJ2-3. This CDR3 is 14 amino acids long. Per germline, CDR1 SQVTM and CDR2 ANQGSEA. The CDR3 is CSVNLDIGTDTQYF.

The V gene is TRBV5-5, the J gene TRBJ2-7; TCRdb's D gene call, TRBD1, goes unchecked for lack of DNA. CDR3 length equals 15 residues. Germline V gene data show CDR1 as SGHKS and CDR2 as YYEKEE (reference sequence). CDR3 residues: CASSYRQGSSYEQYF.

The gene calls are TRBV5-5 and TRBJ2-7; the TCRdb D gene call, TRBD2, has no DNA to confirm it. Germline loops: CDR1 SGHKS, CDR2 YYEKEE (reference sequence). The CDR3 loop spans 15 amino acids. The CDR3 sequence: CASSRERQGFNEQYF.

The J gene is TRBJ2-1, the V gene TRBV20-1; TCRdb reports TRBD2, a call that lacks DNA to check it against. This CDR3 is 13 amino acids long. Germline V gene data show CDR1 as DFQATT and CDR2 as SNEGSKA (reference sequence). This CDR3 reads CSVSGGDYNEQFF.

The chain combines TRBV28 with TRBJ2-7; the TCRdb call, TRBD1, lacks DNA for checking. CDR3 length equals 14 residues. Looked up from germline, CDR1 is MDHEN and CDR2 is SYDVKM. The CDR3 loop reads CASSPGTETYEQYF.

The CDR3 spells CSGRGTGGYEQYF. The chain joins TRBV29-1 to TRBJ2-7; TCRdb designates TRBD1, a call that cannot be tested without DNA. The length of the CDR3 is 13 residues. Per the germline V gene, CDR1 is SQVTM and CDR2 is ANQGSEA.

The chain recombines TRBV29-1 with TRBJ2-1; there is no DNA to check the TCRdb D call of TRBD2. CDR3 length: 12 residues. Germline V CDR1 and CDR2: SQVTM, ANQGSEA. CDR3 in amino acids: CTTEGSYNEQFF.

The gene calls are TRBV7-3 and TRBJ2-5; the TRBD1 assignment by TCRdb is unverifiable without DNA. CDR1 is SGHTA and CDR2 is FQGTGA in the germline V gene. This CDR3 has 15 amino acids. The chain's CDR3 is CASSLKTEGKETQYF.